This section outlines one T cell receptor (beta chain) sequence together with its context. What this receptor recognizes is not known. Base qualities are missing; no much larger clone stands one base away. Data came from an Illumina HiSeq 1500. TCRdb redid the processing of the public reads, applying fastp at Q25 and MiXCR, and retained in-frame beta chains. Each entry is one CDR3 protein sequence, shown with its most common DNA and genes. This sample holds 25,000 to 35,000 distinct CDR3 sequences; 15% to 20% were observed only once. The ten largest clones add up to approximately 80% of the sample. This entry comes from a study of T cell repertoires in cytomegalovirus infection (dated by TCRdb to about 2019). As for the study more broadly: Recently identified HLA-C-restricted CMV epitopes, whose presentation resists viral immunomodulation, were targeted by peptide stimulations together with well-studied HLA-B-restricted epitopes. Because public TCR beta signatures pointed to carriage of CMV infection together with the matching HLA type, the HLA type of each donor mattered for the analysis.

The sample's treatment or condition label is to be understood as: in vitro stimulation with specific CMV peptide epitopes to enrich CMV-specific T cells. Results the study describes overall, beyond this receptor: The ex vivo response was dominated by HLA-C-restricted CMV-specific TCR beta clonotypes, which also provided the single most frequent clonotype in two of eight donors. Carriers of CMV infection plus the relevant HLA type were discriminated by the cumulative frequency of public TCR beta family members in the study cohort and in an independent approximately 360-donor cohort.

The CDR3 has 17 amino acids, counting the end cysteine and phenylalanine. The kept DNA is CDR3 alone, 51 bases in frame from the first base. Unmatched junction bases come to 7, with V trimmed by 2 bases and J by 3 bases. In the germline V gene, CDR1 corresponds to SGHTA and CDR2 to FQGNSA. Recombination connected TRBV7-2 to TRBJ2-1; 10 bases in the junction line up with TRBD2. This sequence was found in a human donor in good health (CMV status not recorded). Some clones in this sample may be carry-over from other donors' samples. Here the sequenced sample was CD8+ T cells from cultured PBMCs, taken from culture after CMV antigen stimulation. The CDR3 loop reads CASSLSRAGGIYNEQFF. The sequence in DNA is TGTGCCAGCAGCTTATCACGAGCGGGAGGGATCTACAATGAGCAGTTCTTC. With the rest looked up from the reference TRBV7-2 and TRBJ2-1 genes rather than sequenced, the full variable domain is GAGVSQSPSNKVTEKGKDVELRCDPISGHTALYWYRQSLGQGLEFLIYFQGNSAPDKSGLPSDRFSAERTGGSVSTLTIQRTQQEDSAVYLCASSLSRAGGIYNEQFFGPGTRLTVL.